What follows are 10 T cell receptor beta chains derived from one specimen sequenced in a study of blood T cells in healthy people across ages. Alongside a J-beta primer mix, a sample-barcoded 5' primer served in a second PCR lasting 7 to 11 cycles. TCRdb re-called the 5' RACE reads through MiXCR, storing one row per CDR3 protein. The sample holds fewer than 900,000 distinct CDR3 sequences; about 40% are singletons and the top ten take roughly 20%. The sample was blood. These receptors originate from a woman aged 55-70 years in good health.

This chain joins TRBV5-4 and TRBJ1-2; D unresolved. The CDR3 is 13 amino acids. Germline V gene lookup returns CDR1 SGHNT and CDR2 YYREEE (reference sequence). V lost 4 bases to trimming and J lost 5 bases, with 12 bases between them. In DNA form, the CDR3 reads TGTGCCAGCAGCGCGGATGAATGGTATGGCTACACCTTC. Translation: CASSADEWYGYTF.

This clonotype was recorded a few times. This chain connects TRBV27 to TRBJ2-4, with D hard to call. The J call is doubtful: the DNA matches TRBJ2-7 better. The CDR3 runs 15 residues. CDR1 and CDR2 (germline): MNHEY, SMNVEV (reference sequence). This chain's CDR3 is CASSFFIGYRHEQYF. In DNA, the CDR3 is TGTGCCAGCAGTTTCTTCATAGGCTACCGTCACGAGCAGTACTTC.

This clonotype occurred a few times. The chain's CDR3 is CASSRIGTGRTYNEQYF. DNA for the CDR3: TGTGCCAGCAGCAGAATCGGGACAGGGAGGACCTACAATGAGCAGTACTTC. The genes are TRBV6-2 or TRBV6-3 and TRBJ2-7, with 9 bases lining up with TRBD1. The germline gives CDR1 MNHEY, CDR2 SVGEGT. The CDR3 covers 17 residues. The trim removed 6 bases at V and 7 bases at J, leaving 19 bases unmatched.

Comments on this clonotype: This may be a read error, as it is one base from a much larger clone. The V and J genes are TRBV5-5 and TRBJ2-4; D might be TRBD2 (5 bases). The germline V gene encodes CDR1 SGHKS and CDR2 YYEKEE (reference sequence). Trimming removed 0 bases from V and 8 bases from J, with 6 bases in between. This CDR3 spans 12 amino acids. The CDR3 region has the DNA TGTGCCAGCAGCTTGGAGGGAGACATTCAGTACTTC. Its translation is CASSLEGDIQYF.

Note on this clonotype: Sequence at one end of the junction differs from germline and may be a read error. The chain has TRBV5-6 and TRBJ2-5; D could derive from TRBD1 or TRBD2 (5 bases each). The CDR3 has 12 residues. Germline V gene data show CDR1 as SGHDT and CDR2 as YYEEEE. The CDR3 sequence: CSSSRGFETQYF. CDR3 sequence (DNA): TGTTCCAGCAGCCGGGGCTTTGAGACCCAGTACTTC.

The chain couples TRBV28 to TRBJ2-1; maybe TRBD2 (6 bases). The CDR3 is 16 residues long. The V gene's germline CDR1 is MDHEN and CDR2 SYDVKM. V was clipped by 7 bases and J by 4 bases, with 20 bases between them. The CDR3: CASTRRFPGGYNEQFF. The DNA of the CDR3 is TGTGCCAGCACCCGGAGGTTCCCAGGAGGGTACAATGAGCAGTTCTTC.

CDR3 protein: CAISEGAGGRDTQYF. The CDR3 coding sequence is TGTGCCATCAGTGAGGGAGCGGGAGGAAGAGATACGCAGTATTTT. V is TRBV10-3 and J is TRBJ2-3, with 9 nucleotides matching TRBD2. This CDR3 contains 15 residues. V was pared by 2 bases and J by 5 bases, with 5 bases of the junction left unmatched. The germline V gene has CDR1 ENHRY and CDR2 SYGVKD.

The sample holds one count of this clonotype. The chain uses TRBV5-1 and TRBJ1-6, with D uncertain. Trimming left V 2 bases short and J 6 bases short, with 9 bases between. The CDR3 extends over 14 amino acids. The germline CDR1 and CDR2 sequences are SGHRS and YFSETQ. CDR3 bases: TGCGCCAGCAGCTTCGATCCACGTAATTCACCCCTCCACTTT. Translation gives CASSFDPRNSPLHF.

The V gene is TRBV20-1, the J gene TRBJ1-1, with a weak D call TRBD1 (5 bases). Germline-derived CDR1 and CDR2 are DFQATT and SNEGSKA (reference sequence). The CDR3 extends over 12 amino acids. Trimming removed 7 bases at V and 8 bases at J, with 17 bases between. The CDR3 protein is CSGIREGAEAFF. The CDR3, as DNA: TGCAGTGGTATCAGGGAAGGGGCAGAAGCTTTCTTT.

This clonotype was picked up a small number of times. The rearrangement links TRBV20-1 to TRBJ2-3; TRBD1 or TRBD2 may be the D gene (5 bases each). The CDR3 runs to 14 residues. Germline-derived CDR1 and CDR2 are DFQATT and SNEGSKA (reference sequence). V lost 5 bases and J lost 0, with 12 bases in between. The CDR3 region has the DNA TGCAGTGCTGGGGGACCCGACAGCACAGATACGCAGTATTTT. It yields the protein CSAGGPDSTDTQYF.